These 5 T cell receptor beta chains came from one sample sequenced in a study of blood T cell repertoires in COVID-19. The data were produced by immunoSEQ multiplex PCR, yet TCRdb's version contains in-frame clones alone and is incomplete. The table records 130,000 or so clones, 70% to 80% of them present only once. Material: peripheral blood. The receptors were gathered from a human donor in a cohort sampled during active COVID-19.

This clone was seen a handful of times. This chain links TRBV5-5 with TRBJ2-7; 11 positions match TRBD2. Germline V gene lookup returns CDR1 SGHKS and CDR2 YYEKEE (reference sequence). The CDR3 is 16 amino acids. The ends lost 4 bases at V and 2 bases at J; junction bases unmatched: 8. Here the CDR3 DNA reads TGTGCCAGCAGCACCCCGACTAGCGGGGATCCCTACGAGCAGTACTTC. Protein product: CASSTPTSGDPYEQYF.

CDR3 nucleotides: TGTGCCAGCAGCAGGAGCACCTACGAGCAGTACTTC. This gives the protein CASSRSTYEQYF. The rearrangement joins TRBV3-1 (or the pseudogene TRBV3-2) to TRBJ2-7, with D uncertain. The CDR3 contains 12 residues. Germline CDR1 and CDR2: LGHDT and YNNKEL (reference sequence). Trimming pared 5 bases from V and 2 bases from J, leaving 7 bases between.

The genes are TRBV6-5 and TRBJ2-7, with D possibly TRBD1 on 6 matching bases. Germline lookup yields CDR1 MNHEY and CDR2 SVGAGI. V shed 8 bases and J shed 4 bases, with 12 bases lying between them. The CDR3 is 12 residues long. The chain's CDR3 is CASGAQGYEQYF. The CDR3 region has the DNA TGTGCCAGCGGAGCTCAGGGGTACGAGCAGTACTTC.

The chain is built from TRBV24-1 and TRBJ2-6; D is unresolved. The ends were cut back, 4 bases at V and 0 bases at J, with 3 bases in the middle. CDR3 size: 14 residues. The germline gives CDR1 KGHDR, CDR2 SFDVKD. In DNA, the CDR3 is TGTGCCACCAGTGACAGCTCTGGGGCCAACGTCCTGACTTTC. Amino acid sequence: CATSDSSGANVLTF.

This rearrangement joins TRBV27 to TRBJ2-1; TRBD1 matches 12 bases. The J segment lost 0 bases and the V segment lost 4 bases, leaving 13 bases of the junction unmatched. There are 20 residues in the CDR3. CDR1 MNHEY and CDR2 SMNVEV come from the germline V gene (reference sequence). The CDR3 region has the DNA TGTGCCAGCAGTTATCAGACCGGGACAGGGGGCCCATCCTCCTACAATGAGCAGTTCTTC. Protein sequence: CASSYQTGTGGPSSYNEQFF.